A single sample is the source of the 21 T cell receptor beta chains below, sequenced in a study of T cells in Graves' hyperthyroidism and ophthalmopathy. What was amplified from RNA transcripts were TCR beta CDR3 regions. During a first-round RT-PCR of the TCR CDR3, the HTBI primer set was used. TCRdb reprocessed the multiplex PCR reads via MiXCR and lists one record per CDR3 protein. Of 450,000 to 700,000 distinct CDR3 sequences in the sample, around 42% are singletons; the top ten hold under 20%. Source material: peripheral blood or thyroid tissue (not recorded which). The source of these receptors is an adult woman with Graves' disease, either hyperthyroidism or ophthalmopathy (not recorded which).

This clonotype was observed at least ten times. The chain combines TRBV20-1 with TRBJ2-7; D could derive from TRBD1 or TRBD2 (5 bases each). The V gene lost 3 bases and the J gene lost 2 bases, with 14 bases spanning the gap. Germline-derived CDR1 and CDR2 are DFQATT and SNEGSKA (reference sequence). This CDR3 comprises 14 residues. CDR3 nucleotide sequence: TGCAGTGCTAGCCGGGACCCCGCTACCTACGAGCAGTACTTC. Translated: CSASRDPATYEQYF.

The chain uses TRBV7-2 and TRBJ2-2; 9 bases line up with TRBD1. CDR1 is SGHTA and CDR2 is FQGNSA in the germline V gene. The CDR3 contains 16 residues. The V and J ends lost 1 base and 2 bases, in that order; junction bases with no gene match: 2. CDR3 in amino acids: CASSLGDRDNTGELFF. CDR3 DNA: TGTGCCAGCAGCTTAGGGGACAGGGACAACACCGGGGAGCTGTTTTTT.

This clonotype has more than one count but fewer than ten. V usage is TRBV5-1 and J usage is TRBJ2-1; D unclear. Trimming took off 0 bases at V and 15 bases at J, with 10 bases between the two ends. Germline loops: CDR1 SGHRS, CDR2 YFSETQ. The CDR3 is made up of 11 amino acids. The CDR3 DNA follows: TGCGCCAGCAGCTTGGAGTCTAGGCTGTTCTTC. Its translation: CASSLESRLFF.

The chain carries TRBV7-2 and TRBJ2-7; 11 bases fit TRBD2. J was trimmed by 7 bases and V by 5 bases; bases with no gene match: 10. The CDR3 runs to 15 residues. The germline CDR1 and CDR2 sequences are SGHTA and FQGNSA. Here the CDR3 DNA reads TGTGCCAGCAGCCGTTCCGGGGCTAGCGGGGGGGAGCAGTACTTC. This codes for CASSRSGASGGEQYF. The full variable domain, with the rest looked up from reference TRBV7-2 and TRBJ2-7, is GAGVSQSPSNKVTEKGKDVELRCDPISGHTALYWYRQSLGQGLEFLIYFQGNSAPDKSGLPSDRFSAERTGGSVSTLTIQRTQQEDSAVYLCASSRSGASGGEQYFGPGTRLTVT.

V is TRBV7-9 and J is TRBJ2-7, with D perhaps TRBD1 or TRBD2 (5 bases each). Germline-derived CDR1 and CDR2 are SEHNR and FQNEAQ (reference sequence). Trimming stripped 2 bases from V and 4 bases from J, with 12 bases between. CDR3 size: 14 residues. The DNA for the CDR3 is TGTGCCAGCAGCTTAACACAGGCGGGTTACGAGCAGTACTTC. Translation: CASSLTQAGYEQYF. The variable domain in full, with the rest retrieved from reference TRBV7-9 and TRBJ2-7, is DTGVSQNPRHKITKRGQNVTFRCDPISEHNRLYWYRQTLGQGPEFLTYFQNEAQLEKSRLLSDRFSAERPKGSFSTLEIQRTEQGDSAMYLCASSLTQAGYEQYFGPGTRLTVT.

The chain couples TRBV20-1 to TRBJ1-5; D unresolved. This CDR3 comprises 17 residues. CDR1 and CDR2 (germline): DFQATT, SNEGSKA (reference sequence). V was pared by 6 bases and J by 2 bases, with 23 bases between. The CDR3 sequence: CSAWSREGRDGNQPQHF. Written as DNA, the CDR3 is TGCAGTGCCTGGAGCCGCGAGGGTAGGGATGGCAATCAGCCCCAGCATTTT.

This chain links TRBV11-2 with TRBJ2-7; a possible D gene is TRBD1 (6 bases). From germline, CDR1 is SGHAT and CDR2 FQNNGV. V lost 1 base and J 5 bases, leaving 21 bases between the germline ends. The CDR3 totals 17 residues. CDR3 sequence (DNA): TGTGCCAGCAGCTTAGGAAGAGGGGGTTGGGGCCGGGACGAGCAGTACTTC. The encoded protein is CASSLGRGGWGRDEQYF.

This clonotype was seen at least ten times. The J gene is TRBJ2-5, the V gene TRBV2; 10 nucleotides match TRBD1. CDR1 is SNHLY and CDR2 is FYNNEI in the germline V gene. The junction had 8 bases not matched to a gene; V was cut back by 6 bases and J by 4 bases. The CDR3 runs to 15 residues. The chain's CDR3 is CASRGTGAAGETQYF. For the CDR3, the DNA is TGTGCCAGCAGGGGGACAGGGGCTGCCGGAGAGACCCAGTACTTC.

This clonotype was observed a few times. The genes are TRBV29-1 and TRBJ2-5; tentative D call: TRBD1 (6 bases). The germline V gene has CDR1 SQVTM and CDR2 ANQGSEA. This CDR3 region has 14 residues. The V end lost 6 bases, the J end lost 7 bases, and 21 bases lay between the germline ends. CDR3 sequence: CSVTAGAGYWTQYF. In DNA form, the CDR3 reads TGCAGCGTCACCGCAGGGGCTGGCTATTGGACCCAGTACTTC.

As regards this clonotype: This may stem from a read error, because a much larger clone lies one nucleotide away. This chain uses TRBV9 with TRBJ2-5, with TRBD2 as a possible D gene (6 bases). Germline V gene lookup returns CDR1 SGDLS and CDR2 YYNGEE. This CDR3 spans 14 amino acids. The DNA for the CDR3 is TGTGCCAGCAGCCAAGTTTTTACGGGAGAGGCCCAGTACTTC. The encoded protein is CASSQVFTGEAQYF.

The V and J genes are TRBV20-1 and TRBJ1-5, with D unclear. Germline V gene data show CDR1 as DFQATT and CDR2 as SNEGSKA (reference sequence). Trimming removed 3 bases from V and 3 bases from J, with 15 bases in between. The CDR3 has 15 amino acids. The CDR3 spells CSASGVRGFNQPQHF. CDR3 DNA sequence: TGCAGTGCTAGCGGGGTACGGGGATTCAATCAGCCCCAGCATTTT.

Points on this clonotype: A much larger clone differs from this one at a single base, so this may be a read error. The J gene is TRBJ2-5, the V gene TRBV28, with D perhaps given as TRBD1 or TRBD2 (6 bases each). Deletions cut 3 bases from V and 5 bases from J, with 16 bases between. This CDR3 has 15 residues. The germline CDR1 and CDR2 sequences are MDHEN and SYDVKM. Written as DNA, the CDR3 is TGTGCCAGCAGTTTGGGTGGGGGGCCCCTCGAGACCCAGTACTTC. Translating gives CASSLGGGPLETQYF.

In DNA form, the CDR3 reads TGTGCCACCAGCAGAGGGGACAGTGAGACCGGGACAGGGTACCGCGAGCAGTACTTC. This encodes CATSRGDSETGTGYREQYF. The chain joins TRBV15 to TRBJ2-7, with 9 bases fitting TRBD1. The germline CDR1 and CDR2 sequences are LNHNV and YYDKDF (reference sequence). After removal of 1 base from V and 6 bases from J, the junction contained 19 bases not matched to a gene. This CDR3 region has 19 residues.

V and J are TRBV29-1 and TRBJ2-7; D possibly uses TRBD1 or TRBD2 (5 bases each). Germline CDR1 reads SQVTM; CDR2 reads ANQGSEA. V was shortened by 3 bases and J by 4 bases, with 10 bases between the two germline ends. The CDR3 runs 12 residues. CDR3 nucleotide sequence: TGCAGCGTTGACAGGGACCCTTACGAGCAGTACTTC. As protein: CSVDRDPYEQYF.

The chain links TRBV19 to TRBJ1-2; TRBD1 might be the D (6 bases). The germline gives CDR1 LNHDA, CDR2 SQIVND (reference sequence). The CDR3 extends over 17 amino acids. V was shortened by 0 bases and J by 0 bases, with 14 bases between the two germline ends. The CDR3 DNA follows: TGTGCCAGTAGTATAGATGTCCCGACAGGCGCTAACTATGGCTACACCTTC. It codes for CASSIDVPTGANYGYTF.

The chain links TRBV7-9 to TRBJ1-1; D unclear. The V and J ends lost 3 bases and 4 bases respectively, with 12 bases between them. Per germline, CDR1 SEHNR and CDR2 FQNEAQ (reference sequence). This CDR3 is 14 amino acids long. The CDR3 loop reads CASSLPQESTEAFF. The CDR3 nucleotides are TGTGCCAGCAGCTTGCCCCAGGAAAGCACTGAAGCTTTCTTT.

A remark on this clonotype: The DNA is omitted, as the CDR3 cannot be located on it reliably, and the CDR3 follows TCRdb's listing. This chain uses TRBV5-1 with TRBJ2-2; TRBD2 is taken as the D call from the table, unchecked against the DNA. Inclusive of both ends, the CDR3 amounts to 21 amino acids. Germline V lookup: CDR1 SGHRS, CDR2 YFSETQ. The CDR3 reads CASKETDNSPLHFGGTGELFF.

Ten or more counts support this clonotype. The chain employs TRBV7-3 and TRBJ2-6; D gene unclear. Trimming removed 1 base from V and 3 bases from J, with 7 bases in between. Germline V lookup: CDR1 SGHTA, CDR2 FQGTGA. The CDR3 runs to 15 residues. In nucleotides, the CDR3 is TGTGCCAGCAGCTTAAGCCCCGGTGGGGCCAACGTCCTGACTTTC. Its protein is CASSLSPGGANVLTF.

This clonotype showed up many times. Germline and junction disagree at one end, which may indicate a read error. The V call is TRBV4-1, the J call TRBJ2-5; 12 nucleotides match TRBD2. CDR3 length: 14 residues. Germline V gene sequence: CDR1 MGHRA, CDR2 YSYEKL. CDR3 in amino acids: CASSQGLAGETQYF. CDR3 nucleotide sequence: TGTGCCAGCAGCCAGGGACTAGCGGGAGAGACCCAGTACTTC.

This clonotype was found many times. The gene calls are TRBV14 and TRBJ2-7; a possible D gene is TRBD2 (5 bases). This CDR3 spans 15 amino acids. Trimming took 2 bases from V and 3 from J, leaving 14 bases between them. The V gene's germline CDR1 is SGHDN and CDR2 FVKESK. The CDR3 loop reads CASSQPTNRGYEQYF. As DNA, the CDR3 is TGTGCCAGCAGCCAACCTACGAACCGGGGCTACGAGCAGTACTTC.

The chain links TRBV7-2 to TRBJ1-6; possibly TRBD1 for D (6 bases). V was cut by 5 bases and J by 12 bases, with 17 bases left in between. Germline-derived CDR1 and CDR2 are SGHTA and FQGNSA. CDR3 length equals 14 residues. CDR3 DNA: TGTGCCAGCAGCCCGGCGGGGGAAGGGGGACCCCTCCACTTT. This codes for CASSPAGEGGPLHF.